One and the same sample provided the 14 T cell receptor beta chains below, sequenced in a study of shared clonotypes between healthy human individuals. TCRdb's table, derived via immunoSEQ multiplex PCR, lists solely in-frame clones and lacks some. The sample holds 400,000 to 600,000 clones, 95% to 96% seen once. The specimen sequenced was naive CD4+ T cells sorted from blood. Subset meaning: CD45RA+ positively selected. The receptors come from a woman in her thirties in good health.

The CDR3 coding sequence is TGTGCCATCAGTGCGGGACCGCCCAAGGATGAGACCCAGTACTTC. This codes for CAISAGPPKDETQYF. The chain couples TRBV10-3 to TRBJ2-5; possibly TRBD1 or TRBD2 for D (5 bases each). The CDR3 runs to 15 residues. The germline V and J ends were trimmed by 4 bases and 5 bases, with 17 bases remaining between them. The germline CDR1 and CDR2 sequences are ENHRY and SYGVKD.

The rearrangement joins TRBV28 to TRBJ2-7, with 13 bases that match TRBD2. This CDR3 spans 16 amino acids. V gave up 6 bases and J gave up 0 bases; unmatched junction bases: 5. Germline V lookup: CDR1 MDHEN, CDR2 SYDVKM. The CDR3: CASRRLAGGTSYEQYF. The CDR3 nucleotides read TGTGCCAGCAGGAGACTAGCGGGAGGTACCTCCTACGAGCAGTACTTC. The complete variable domain, with remaining parts taken from reference TRBV28 and TRBJ2-7, reads DVKVTQSSRYLVKRTGEKVFLECVQDMDHENMFWYRQDPGLGLRLIYFSYDVKMKEKGDIPEGYSVSREKKERFSLILESASTNQTSMYLCASRRLAGGTSYEQYFGPGTRLTVT.

The chain joins TRBV2 to TRBJ2-7; no clear D gene. CDR3 length equals 16 residues. Trimming shortened V by 2 bases and J by 4 bases, and 18 bases separated the two germline ends. Germline loops: CDR1 SNHLY, CDR2 FYNNEI. CDR3 residues: CASSELGPQPPYEQYF. DNA for the CDR3: TGTGCCAGCAGTGAACTTGGCCCGCAACCCCCATACGAGCAGTACTTC. The variable domain in full, with the rest retrieved from reference TRBV2 and TRBJ2-7, is EPEVTQTPSHQVTQMGQEVILRCVPISNHLYFYWYRQILGQKVEFLVSFYNNEISEKSEIFDDQFSVERPDGSNFTLKIRSTKLEDSAMYFCASSELGPQPPYEQYFGPGTRLTVT.

This chain links TRBV18 with TRBJ2-7; D uncertain. Trimming shortened V by 0 bases and J by 4 bases, and 13 bases separated the two germline ends. Germline V gene lookup returns CDR1 KGHSH and CDR2 LQKENI. The CDR3 is made up of 15 amino acids. The CDR3 protein is CASSPPSHPAYEQYF. DNA for the CDR3: TGTGCCAGCTCACCACCGAGTCATCCAGCGTACGAGCAGTACTTC.

The chain couples TRBV7-7 to TRBJ2-6, with no clear D. V lost 5 bases and J 5 bases, leaving 22 bases between the germline ends. From germline, CDR1 is SSHAT and CDR2 FNYEAQ (reference sequence). The CDR3 runs to 18 residues. DNA of the CDR3: TGTGCCAGCAGCGTAAATGGAGTGCCACAAAGTCGGGCCAACGTCCTGACTTTC. It codes for CASSVNGVPQSRANVLTF. The full variable domain, in which reference TRBV7-7 and TRBJ2-6 provide the parts outside the CDR3, is GAGVSQSPRYKVTKRGQDVTLRCDPISSHATLYWYQQALGQGPEFLTYFNYEAQPDKSGLPSDRFSAERPEGSISTLTIQRTEQRDSAMYRCASSVNGVPQSRANVLTFGAGSRLTVL.

The V and J genes are TRBV14 and TRBJ1-3; possible D gene TRBD1, 6 bases. The CDR3 spans 16 residues. V dropped 0 bases and J dropped 4 bases, with 13 bases sitting between them. The germline V gene encodes CDR1 SGHDN and CDR2 FVKESK. In nucleotides, the CDR3 is TGTGCCAGCAGCCAAGATACAGGGTCTTCCGGAAACACCATATATTTT. The encoded protein is CASSQDTGSSGNTIYF.

The gene calls are TRBV6-6 and TRBJ2-5, with 12 bases lining up with TRBD2. CDR1 is MNHNY and CDR2 is SVGAGI in the germline V gene (reference sequence). CDR3 length: 16 residues. Losses at the gene ends were 6 bases for V and 5 bases for J; bases not matched to a gene: 10. The CDR3 here is CASRTLAGGPGETQYF. The CDR3 region has the DNA TGTGCCAGCAGAACTCTAGCGGGAGGGCCGGGGGAGACCCAGTACTTC.

V is TRBV4-1 and J is TRBJ2-7, with D possibly being TRBD2 (5 bases). Per the germline V gene, CDR1 is MGHRA and CDR2 is YSYEKL. The CDR3 runs to 14 residues. V lost 6 bases to trimming and J lost 7 bases, with 19 bases between them. DNA for the CDR3: TGCGCCAGCAGTCAGGTCCGGGAATCTTGGGAGCAGTACTTC. Amino acid sequence: CASSQVRESWEQYF.

Written as DNA, the CDR3 is TGTGCCATCAGTGAGTCCGCTAGCTCAGGGGGCGGGGAGCAGTTCTTC. It codes for CAISESASSGGGEQFF. The chain carries TRBV10-3 and TRBJ2-1, with 8 bases matching TRBD1. The germline V gene has CDR1 ENHRY and CDR2 SYGVKD. With 0 bases clipped from V and 10 bases from J, the junction kept 11 bases outside the gene matches. The CDR3 extends over 16 amino acids.

J is TRBJ2-4 and V is TRBV7-2, with a weak D call TRBD1 (6 bases). The CDR3 runs 13 residues. Trimming removed 4 bases from V and 13 bases from J, with 17 bases in between. Per the germline V gene, CDR1 is SGHTA and CDR2 is FQGNSA. The CDR3 reads CASSSRVGQRQYF. CDR3 DNA: TGTGCCAGCAGCTCGAGGGTAGGACAGCGACAGTACTTC. Based on the CDR3 plus reference TRBV7-2 and TRBJ2-4, the full variable domain is GAGVSQSPSNKVTEKGKDVELRCDPISGHTALYWYRQSLGQGLEFLIYFQGNSAPDKSGLPSDRFSAERTGGSVSTLTIQRTQQEDSAVYLCASSSRVGQRQYFGAGTRLSVL.

The V gene is TRBV28, the J gene TRBJ1-3; D is undetermined. V was clipped by 5 bases and J by 0 bases, with 8 bases between them. CDR1 is MDHEN, CDR2 SYDVKM, per germline. CDR3 length: 14 amino acids. CDR3 bases: TGTGCCAGCAGTACCATCAACTCTGGAAACACCATATATTTT. Its protein is CASSTINSGNTIYF. Full variable domain (outside the CDR3, taken from reference TRBV28 and TRBJ1-3): DVKVTQSSRYLVKRTGEKVFLECVQDMDHENMFWYRQDPGLGLRLIYFSYDVKMKEKGDIPEGYSVSREKKERFSLILESASTNQTSMYLCASSTINSGNTIYFGEGSWLTVV.

This clone was observed a single time. The genes are TRBV2 and TRBJ1-1; no clear D gene. Trimming left V 8 bases short and J 0 bases short, with 13 bases between. CDR1 is SNHLY, CDR2 FYNNEI, per germline. The CDR3 is 14 residues long. The CDR3 nucleotides are TGTGCCAGCCCATCTAAAGGCCTGAACACTGAAGCTTTCTTT. This translates into CASPSKGLNTEAFF.

The CDR3, as DNA: TGTGTCGGGGAGGGGGCCTACACCTTC. Its protein is CVGEGAYTF. The chain carries TRBV30 and TRBJ1-2, with 7 bases lining up with TRBD1. The germline V gene has CDR1 GTSNPN and CDR2 SVGIG (reference sequence). CDR3 length: 9 amino acids.

This clone has only one observation. The rearrangement links TRBV28 to TRBJ2-1, with D maybe TRBD1 (7 bases). The germline V and J ends were trimmed by 6 bases and 14 bases, with 17 bases remaining between them. This CDR3 is 12 amino acids long. Germline V gene data show CDR1 as MDHEN and CDR2 as SYDVKM. In DNA, the CDR3 is TGTGCCAGCAGCCTCACACTCAGGGGGGAGTTCTTC. Protein product: CASSLTLRGEFF.